These T cell receptor beta chains were read from a single sample in a study of Ad26.COV2.S vaccination and SARS-CoV-2 variants. TCRdb's copy holds only in-frame clones and misses some; the assay was immunoSEQ multiplex PCR. The sample lists around 240,000 clones, roughly 90% seen once, with approximately 11% in the top ten. This material consisted of peripheral blood, taken in a trial of Ad26.COV2.S vaccine versus placebo. These receptors originate from a person between 18 and 65 years old who received the Ad26.COV2.S COVID-19 vaccine or a placebo. Both conserved end residues are part of each CDR3. The D gene is left open where the match is weak. A clone size is listed for some rows: how often the clone was seen (once, few, many), or a class if it is expanded.

d_call	j_call	clone_size	cdr3_length	v_call	cdr3_aa	cdr3_nt
TRBD2	TRBJ2-4	.	15	TRBV7-2	CASSPELASKNIQYF	TGTGCCAGCAGCCCAGAACTAGCGTCCAAAAACATTCAGTACTTC
TRBD1	TRBJ2-7	.	14	TRBV4-3	CASSQDRGNHEQYF	TGCGCCAGCAGCCAAGACAGGGGGAACCACGAGCAGTACTTC
.	TRBJ2-2	.	14	TRBV12-5	CASASEGVTGELFF	TGTGCTAGTGCCTCAGAAGGGGTTACCGGGGAGCTGTTTTTT
.	TRBJ1-6	.	17	TRBV7-9	CASSSVGPKAGNSPLHF	TGTGCCAGCAGCTCAGTCGGCCCGAAGGCCGGGAATTCACCCCTCCACTTT
TRBD1	TRBJ1-2	few	12	TRBV5-8	CATGGQSYGYTF	TGTGCCACCGGGGGACAGTCATATGGCTACACCTTC
.	TRBJ1-3	.	15	TRBV4-1	CASSQTPISGNTIYF	TGCGCCAGCAGCCAAACTCCGATCTCTGGAAACACCATATATTTT
TRBD1	TRBJ2-1	once	15	TRBV6-5	CASSWGQAGYNEQFF	TGTGCCAGCAGCTGGGGACAGGCCGGGTACAATGAGCAGTTCTTC
.	TRBJ2-3	.	16	TRBV5-1	CASSSYRASSTDTQYF	TGCGCCAGCAGCTCGTACAGAGCCTCTAGCACAGATACGCAGTATTTT
TRBD1	TRBJ1-1	.	11	TRBV30	CAGTRGPEAFF	TGTGCCGGGACTAGGGGGCCAGAAGCTTTCTTT
TRBD1	TRBJ2-7	.	17	TRBV18	CASSPITRTGLSYEQYF	TGTGCCAGCTCACCTATAACCCGGACAGGGCTCTCCTACGAGCAGTACTTC
TRBD2	TRBJ2-1	.	16	TRBV6-4	CASSDSRENTYNEQFF	TGTGCCAGCAGTGACTCGCGGGAGAATACCTACAATGAGCAGTTCTTC
.	TRBJ2-1	.	14	TRBV7-8	CASSATGILNEQFF	TGTGCCAGCAGCGCCACAGGGATACTCAATGAGCAGTTCTTC
TRBD2	TRBJ2-1	.	15	TRBV5-1	CASSSTSGRNYEQFF	TGCGCCAGCAGCTCGACTAGCGGGAGGAACTATGAGCAGTTCTTC
TRBD2	TRBJ2-1	.	18	TRBV28	CASSFGLADPLLTNEQFF	TGTGCCAGCAGTTTTGGTCTAGCGGACCCCCTCTTGACAAATGAGCAGTTCTTC
TRBD2	TRBJ2-3	.	16	TRBV9	CASSVGTSSSTDTQYF	TGTGCCAGCAGCGTAGGGACTAGCAGTAGCACAGATACGCAGTATTTT
.	TRBJ1-5	.	15	TRBV28	CASSLILRSNQPQHF	TGTGCCAGCAGTTTAATACTAAGGAGCAATCAGCCCCAGCATTTT
TRBD2	TRBJ2-4	few	16	TRBV13	CASSLGAGGSKNIQYF	TGTGCCAGCAGCTTAGGAGCGGGGGGGTCCAAAAACATTCAGTACTTC